Presented here are 2 T cell receptor beta chains from one specimen sequenced in a study of blood T cells in healthy people across ages. Primers used in a second PCR of roughly 7 to 12 cycles were a sample-barcoded 5' primer and a J-beta primer mix. TCRdb processed the 5' RACE reads anew with MiXCR; each CDR3 protein has one entry. The sample has fewer than 1,000,000 distinct CDR3 sequences; less than 60% are singletons. The sequencing input was blood. Receptor source: a man older than 75 in good health.

This clonotype came up many times. This chain joins TRBV3-1 and TRBJ2-1; D is unclear. This CDR3 comprises 17 residues. V shed 0 bases and J shed 3 bases, with 15 bases lying between them. Germline V gene lookup returns CDR1 LGHDT and CDR2 YNNKEL (reference sequence). DNA for the CDR3: TGTGCCAGCAGCCAAGATCTTCGCGGAGAATACTACAATGAGCAGTTCTTC. It specifies CASSQDLRGEYYNEQFF.

J is TRBJ2-1 and V is TRBV5-1; 10 bases are shared with TRBD2. The CDR3 spans 15 residues. Germline assignment: CDR1 SGHRS and CDR2 YFSETQ. V lost 0 bases to trimming and J lost 10 bases; unmatched junction nucleotides: 7. The CDR3 DNA follows: TGCGCCAGCAGCTTGGCCCTAGCGGGAGAGCAGGAGCAGTTCTTC. Translation gives CASSLALAGEQEQFF. Looking up the rest from reference TRBV5-1 and TRBJ2-1 gives the full variable domain: KAGVTQTPRYLIKTRGQQVTLSCSPISGHRSVSWYQQTPGQGLQFLFEYFSETQRNKGNFPGRFSGRQFSNSRSEMNVSTLELGDSALYLCASSLALAGEQEQFFGPGTRLTVL.